This TCR beta chain was retrieved from a study of OX40 agonist ivuxolimab in advanced cancers. The wider study: Each dose-escalation patient presented with hepatocellular carcinoma, melanoma, renal cell or head and neck cancer. General study points: CD8+ T cells (on average) carried more expanded clones than CD4+ T cells.

Sequencing used immunoSEQ multiplex PCR; TCRdb keeps in-frame clones, though not all of them. The profile shows about 10,000 clones, less than 85% of them singletons. Trimming removed 2 bases from V and 3 bases from J; junction bases left unmatched: 5. CDR1 is SGHKS and CDR2 is YYEKEE in the germline V gene (reference sequence). The length of the CDR3 is 15 residues. Regarding this clone: What it binds is unknown.

The sample was CD4+ or CD8+ T cells sorted from blood, taken in a trial of the OX40 agonist ivuxolimab. The V gene is TRBV5-5, the J gene TRBJ2-1; 7 bases align to TRBD2. This clonotype was sampled from an adult with an advanced solid tumor such as melanoma, head and neck, liver or kidney cancer. The CDR3 DNA reads TGTGCCAGCAGCTTTTTACTAGCGATCTACAATGAGCAGTTCTTC. Protein: CASSFLLAIYNEQFF.